A selection of T cell receptor beta chains follows, all from one sample in a study of control samples from healthy donors and cancer patients. Sequencing was performed with immunoSEQ multiplex PCR; in TCRdb, only in-frame clones are kept and a portion is missing. The table records tens of thousands of clones, around 86% of them present only once. The specimen was PBMCs. These TCRs come from a woman aged 45-60 years with lung cancer. The CDR3 runs from the conserved cysteine through the conserved F or W.

CDR3 protein: CASSFWDRGPNTEAFF; V gene: TRBV27; J gene: TRBJ1-1
CDR3 protein: CAWSVGTQTEQYF; V gene: TRBV30; J gene: TRBJ2-7
CDR3 protein: CASSYPYTIQYGYTF; V gene: TRBV28; J gene: TRBJ1-2
CDR3 protein: CASSLGQPNTEAFF; V gene: TRBV11-3; J gene: TRBJ1-1
CDR3 protein: CASSENGAPNSPLHF; V gene: TRBV2; J gene: TRBJ1-6
CDR3 protein: CAISESVVAEPYGYTF; V gene: TRBV10-3; J gene: TRBJ1-2
CDR3 protein: CASRPGTGYAEQYF; V gene: TRBV2; J gene: TRBJ2-7
CDR3 protein: CASSLLNRGFEETQYF; V gene: TRBV28; J gene: TRBJ2-5
CDR3 protein: CASSGMVNEQFF; V gene: TRBV19; J gene: TRBJ2-1
CDR3 protein: CASRRATDSYNEQFF; V gene: TRBV6-5; J gene: TRBJ2-1
CDR3 protein: CASSVEGNPSTDTQYF; V gene: TRBV9; J gene: TRBJ2-3
CDR3 protein: CASRESRAEAFF; V gene: TRBV12-3/TRBV12-4; J gene: TRBJ1-1
CDR3 protein: CASSLGGQGDEQFF; V gene: TRBV5-1; J gene: TRBJ2-1
CDR3 protein: CASSTQGKKVNTEAFF; V gene: TRBV19; J gene: TRBJ1-1
CDR3 protein: CASSLSKYRLAKNIQYF; V gene: TRBV27; J gene: TRBJ2-4
CDR3 protein: CASSYPDRGGDSYEQYF; V gene: TRBV6-2/TRBV6-3; J gene: TRBJ2-7
CDR3 protein: CASNGGLDEQYF; V gene: TRBV27; J gene: TRBJ2-7
CDR3 protein: CASSLFQGNYGYTF; V gene: TRBV11-1; J gene: TRBJ1-2
CDR3 protein: CASSPSEQTYEQYF; V gene: TRBV18; J gene: TRBJ2-7
CDR3 protein: CASSLTGAGRNTEAFF; V gene: TRBV5-1; J gene: TRBJ1-1
CDR3 protein: CASSYGTEYNEQFF; V gene: TRBV2; J gene: TRBJ2-1
CDR3 protein: CASSRPTGVGSDTQYF; V gene: TRBV5-6; J gene: TRBJ2-3
CDR3 protein: CASRFLTEPTEAFF; V gene: TRBV27; J gene: TRBJ1-1
CDR3 protein: CASSQEGVQGYNSPLHF; V gene: TRBV3-1/TRBV3-2; J gene: TRBJ1-6
CDR3 protein: CASSLSPGTNYGYTF; V gene: TRBV28; J gene: TRBJ1-2
CDR3 protein: CSVGGKIGQGNTEAFF; V gene: TRBV29-1; J gene: TRBJ1-1
CDR3 protein: CASSLSRVWGYTF; V gene: TRBV28; J gene: TRBJ1-2
CDR3 protein: CASSRRIQISSYNSPLHF; V gene: TRBV19; J gene: TRBJ1-6
CDR3 protein: CASSPTLRGASDEQFF; V gene: TRBV9; J gene: TRBJ2-1
CDR3 protein: CASSFGGESNQPQHF; V gene: TRBV13; J gene: TRBJ1-5